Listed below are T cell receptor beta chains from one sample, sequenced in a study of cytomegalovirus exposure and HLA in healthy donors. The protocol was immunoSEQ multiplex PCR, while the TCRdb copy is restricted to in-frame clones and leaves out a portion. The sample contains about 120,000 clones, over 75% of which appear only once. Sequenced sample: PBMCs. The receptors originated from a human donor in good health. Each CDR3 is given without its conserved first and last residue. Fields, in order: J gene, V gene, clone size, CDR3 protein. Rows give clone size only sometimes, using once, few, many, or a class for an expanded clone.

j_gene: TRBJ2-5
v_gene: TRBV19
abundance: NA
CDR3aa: ASSIDQGEETQY

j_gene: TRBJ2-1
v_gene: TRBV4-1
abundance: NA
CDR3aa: ASSPRRGRAGVYNEQF

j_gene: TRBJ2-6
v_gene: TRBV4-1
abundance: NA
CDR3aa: ASSQRTGSGANVLT

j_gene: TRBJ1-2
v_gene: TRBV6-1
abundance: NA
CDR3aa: ASRGTGVSNYGYT

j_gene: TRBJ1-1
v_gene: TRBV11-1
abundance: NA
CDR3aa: ASSWGEGVTEAF

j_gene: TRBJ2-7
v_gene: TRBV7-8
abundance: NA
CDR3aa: ASSLIAGGSSYEQY

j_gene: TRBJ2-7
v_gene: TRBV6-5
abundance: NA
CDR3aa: ASSLDRVRHEQY

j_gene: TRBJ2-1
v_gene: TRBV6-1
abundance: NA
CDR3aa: ASSETSGAYNEQF

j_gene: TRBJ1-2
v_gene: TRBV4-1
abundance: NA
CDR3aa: ASSQGGQGANHRVYYGYT

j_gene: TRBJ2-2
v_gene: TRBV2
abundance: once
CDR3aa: ASSGDRGLTGELF

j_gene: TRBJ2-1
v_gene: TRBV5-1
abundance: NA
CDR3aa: ASSQGQGQSNEQF

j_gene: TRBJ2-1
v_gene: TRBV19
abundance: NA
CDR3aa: ASSTRVTGGMDEQF

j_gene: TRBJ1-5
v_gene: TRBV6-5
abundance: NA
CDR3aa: ASRRILSNQPQH

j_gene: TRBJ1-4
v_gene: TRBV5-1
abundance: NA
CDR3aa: ASSLPLGTGDEKLF

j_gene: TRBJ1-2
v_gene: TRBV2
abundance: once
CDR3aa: ASSGTLTMDYGYT

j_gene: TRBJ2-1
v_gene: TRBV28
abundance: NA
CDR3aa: ASRPTPTSGRAEQF

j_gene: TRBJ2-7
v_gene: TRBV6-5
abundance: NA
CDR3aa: ASRAAPYEQY

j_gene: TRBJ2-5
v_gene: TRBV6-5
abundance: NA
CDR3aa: ASSETEIQETQY

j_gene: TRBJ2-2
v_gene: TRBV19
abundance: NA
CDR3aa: ASSIVGGSGGELF

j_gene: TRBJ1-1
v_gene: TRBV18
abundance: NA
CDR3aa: ASSASLTGQGTEAF

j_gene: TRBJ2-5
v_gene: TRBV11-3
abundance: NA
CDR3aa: ASSLGGRDYETQY

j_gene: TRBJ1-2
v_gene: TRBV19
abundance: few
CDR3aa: ASSSDRAPNYGYT

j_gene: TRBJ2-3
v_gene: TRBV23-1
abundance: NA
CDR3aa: ASSQGGFVTDTQY

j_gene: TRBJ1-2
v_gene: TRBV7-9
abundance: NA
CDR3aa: ASSSRTGGHGYT

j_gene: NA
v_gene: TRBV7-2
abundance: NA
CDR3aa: ASSYGTPPYEQY

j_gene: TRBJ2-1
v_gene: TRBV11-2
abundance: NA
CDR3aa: ASSGSSGRAYEQF

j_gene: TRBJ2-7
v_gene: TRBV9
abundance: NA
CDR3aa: ASSGTGTGNREQY

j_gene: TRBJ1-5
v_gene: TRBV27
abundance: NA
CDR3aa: ASSLIRPSSDQPQH

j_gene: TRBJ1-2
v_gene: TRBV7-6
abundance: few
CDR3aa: ASSRPGQGNNYGYT

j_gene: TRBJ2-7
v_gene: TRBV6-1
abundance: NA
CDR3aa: ASSGGGTASYEQY

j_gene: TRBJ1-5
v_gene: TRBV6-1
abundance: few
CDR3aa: ASRPRQYSNQPQH

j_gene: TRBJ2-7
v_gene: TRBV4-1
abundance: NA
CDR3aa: ASSQGSWTGVYEQY

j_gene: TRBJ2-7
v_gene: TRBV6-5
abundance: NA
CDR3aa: ASSESSYEQY

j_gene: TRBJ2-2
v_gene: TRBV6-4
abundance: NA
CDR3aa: ASSDSGKSGELF

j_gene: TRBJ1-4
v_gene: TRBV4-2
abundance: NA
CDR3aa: ASSPSQGGVVNEKLF

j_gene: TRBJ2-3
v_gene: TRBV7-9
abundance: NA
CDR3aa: ASSLVSGGTDTQY

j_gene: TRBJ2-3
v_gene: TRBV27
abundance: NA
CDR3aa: ASSPENGLAGCRWDTQY

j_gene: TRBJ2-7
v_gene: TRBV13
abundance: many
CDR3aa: ASSRTGGSAYEQY

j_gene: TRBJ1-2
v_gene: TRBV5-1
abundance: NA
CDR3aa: ASSGEGTGANYGYT

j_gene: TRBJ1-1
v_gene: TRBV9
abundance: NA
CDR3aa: ASSVQAMNTEAF

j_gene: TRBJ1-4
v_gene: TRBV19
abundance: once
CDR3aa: ASSIVPTNEKLF

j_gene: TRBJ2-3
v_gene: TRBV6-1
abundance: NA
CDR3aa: ASSEGFGKLQSTDTQY

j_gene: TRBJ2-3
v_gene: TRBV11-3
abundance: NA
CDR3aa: ASSLDGSGNGDTQY

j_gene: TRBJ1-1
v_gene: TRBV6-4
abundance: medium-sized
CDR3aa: ASSDGGVSTEAF

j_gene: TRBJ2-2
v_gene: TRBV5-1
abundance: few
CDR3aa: ASSLTSGHTGELF

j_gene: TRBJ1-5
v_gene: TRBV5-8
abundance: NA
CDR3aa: ASSYDPTGGASQPQH

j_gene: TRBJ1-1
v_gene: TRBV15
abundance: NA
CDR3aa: ATGDRGRTEAF

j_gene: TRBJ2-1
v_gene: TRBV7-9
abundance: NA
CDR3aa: ASSQRSSNEQF